The TCR beta chain under discussion was sequenced for a study of blood T cell repertoires in COVID-19. Individuals aged about 18 to 90 years were recruited from fewer than 30 US areas. This table comes from immunoSEQ multiplex PCR, and its TCRdb copy is limited to in-frame clones, with some not included. The table includes under 500,000 clones, roughly 85% detected once. Specimen: PBMCs or T cells enriched from blood (not recorded which). This receptor was obtained from a young woman with acute COVID-19.

The CDR3 spells CASSFVVSTDTQYF. The DNA for the CDR3 is TGTGCCAGCAGCTTCGTAGTGTCCACAGATACGCAGTATTTT. This chain links TRBV7-2 with TRBJ2-3, with D unclear. Trimming removed 3 bases from V and 2 bases from J, with 9 bases in between. CDR1 is SGHTA, CDR2 FQGNSA, per germline. The CDR3 loop spans 14 amino acids.